The 20 T cell receptor beta chains in this list originate from one sample, sequenced in a study of T cells in Graves' hyperthyroidism and ophthalmopathy. Authors of the study amplified TCR beta CDR3 regions from RNA transcripts. HTBI primers were employed in a first-round RT-PCR of the TCR CDR3. TCRdb ran MiXCR on the multiplex PCR reads and lists one entry per CDR3 protein. Seen here are hundreds of thousands of distinct CDR3 sequences, 15% to 20% observed once, and the top ten hold just over 55%. Sequencing was done on a sample of blood. The receptor set was obtained from a woman aged 55-70 years with Graves' ophthalmopathy.

This clonotype was detected ten times or more. This sequence joins TRBV10-3 and TRBJ2-7; 10 bases are a match to TRBD1. CDR1 is ENHRY, CDR2 SYGVKD, per germline. The V segment lost 3 bases and the J segment 0 bases; nucleotides outside the gene matches: 5. The CDR3 runs 16 residues. CDR3 bases: TGTGCCATCAGTGATCCGGGACAGGGGAACTCCTACGAGCAGTACTTC. This gives the protein CAISDPGQGNSYEQYF.

There are many counts of this clonotype. The chain has TRBV11-2 and TRBJ2-1; 7 nucleotides align to TRBD2. J was trimmed by 12 bases and V by 0 bases; bases with no gene match: 5. Germline CDR1 is SGHAT and CDR2 is FQNNGV. The CDR3 has 13 residues. The CDR3 nucleotides read TGTGCCAGCAGCTTAGATGCGCTAGCGGCGCAGTTCTTC. The encoded protein is CASSLDALAAQFF.

There are many counts of this clonotype. This sequence joins TRBV14 and TRBJ2-7; 11 bases agree with TRBD2. The V gene end was trimmed by 3 bases and the J gene end by 2 bases; junction bases not matched to a gene: 6. Germline CDR1 reads SGHDN; CDR2 reads FVKESK. CDR3 size: 16 residues. The CDR3 DNA reads as TGTGCCAGCAGCCAGCCCGGGACTAGCGGTCCCTACGAGCAGTACTTC. Protein product: CASSQPGTSGPYEQYF.

A few counts support this clonotype. The rearrangement links TRBV19 to TRBJ2-1; D is ambiguous. Germline V gene lookup returns CDR1 LNHDA and CDR2 SQIVND (reference sequence). CDR3 length equals 15 residues. Trimming took 2 bases from V and 3 from J, leaving 11 bases between them. CDR3 protein: CASSITSDGYNEQFF. The CDR3 nucleotides read TGTGCCAGTAGTATAACCTCGGACGGCTACAATGAGCAGTTCTTC.

In its sample, this clonotype was seen many times. The rearrangement uses TRBV6-2 or TRBV6-3 and TRBJ1-2; no reliable D call. The length of the CDR3 is 12 residues. CDR1 is MNHEY, CDR2 SVGEGT, per germline. V lost 0 bases and J lost 8, with 7 bases in between. CDR3: CASSYSLFGYTF. CDR3 nucleotides: TGTGCCAGCAGTTACTCATTATTCGGCTACACCTTC.

This clonotype was detected ten times or more. This sequence joins TRBV20-1 and TRBJ2-5, with 10 positions matching TRBD1. Trimming removed 2 bases from V and 5 bases from J; junction bases left unmatched: 5. In germline, CDR1 is DFQATT, CDR2 SNEGSKA (reference sequence). The CDR3 contains 14 residues. CDR3 coding DNA: TGCAGTGCTAGAACGGGACAGGGGATGGAGACCCAGTACTTC. As protein: CSARTGQGMETQYF.

This clonotype was seen a few times. V usage is TRBV6-1 and J usage is TRBJ2-3, with D tentatively TRBD1 or TRBD2 (6 bases each). Germline CDR1 reads MNHNS; CDR2 reads SASEGT. V gave up 0 bases and J gave up 2 bases, with 15 bases separating them. There are 17 residues in the CDR3. This CDR3 reads CASSEAGIGGFTDTQYF. In nucleotides, the CDR3 is TGTGCCAGCAGTGAAGCCGGAATCGGGGGCTTCACAGATACGCAGTATTTT.

This chain connects TRBV7-2 to TRBJ2-1; TRBD2 matches 14 bases. There are 18 residues in the CDR3. Germline V gene lookup returns CDR1 SGHTA and CDR2 FQGNSA. V shed 5 bases, J shed 4 bases, and the junction held 10 bases outside the gene matches. The CDR3 region has the DNA TGTGCCAGCAGCCAGGGACTAGCGGGAGAAGGGAATTACAATGAGCAGTTCTTC. This sequence encodes CASSQGLAGEGNYNEQFF.

This clonotype was seen many times. The V gene is TRBV5-5, the J gene TRBJ2-1; 7 bases agree with TRBD2. J gave up 4 bases and V 4 bases, and 8 bases lay outside the gene matches. CDR3 length equals 15 residues. CDR1 and CDR2 from the germline V gene are SGHKS and YYEKEE (reference sequence). The CDR3 loop reads CASSPGVAGYNEQFF. CDR3 nucleotide sequence: TGTGCCAGCAGCCCCGGGGTAGCGGGTTACAATGAGCAGTTCTTC.

With regard to this clonotype: One end of the junction varies from germline; a read error may be responsible. The chain recombines TRBV7-3 with TRBJ1-2, with a tentative D call TRBD1 (5 bases). CDR1 is SGHTA, CDR2 FQGTGA, per germline. The CDR3 is made up of 15 amino acids. In DNA, the CDR3 is TGCGCCAGCAGCCAAGACCATCAGGGATACTATGGCTACACCTTC. This translates into CASSQDHQGYYGYTF.

This clonotype was seen repeatedly, ten times or more. The chain links TRBV6-6 to TRBJ1-1, with 9 bases aligning to TRBD1. The CDR3 totals 15 residues. Germline V lookup: CDR1 MNHNY, CDR2 SVGAGI (reference sequence). V was clipped by 2 bases and J by 1 base; unmatched bases: 2. The chain's CDR3 is CASSYRDRENTEAFF. CDR3 nucleotides: TGTGCCAGCAGTTACCGGGACAGGGAGAACACTGAAGCTTTCTTT.

This clonotype was detected only a few times. This CDR3 is CASKSGHWGSYEQYF. CDR3 coding DNA: TGTGCCAGCAAATCGGGGCATTGGGGCTCCTACGAGCAGTACTTC. The chain has TRBV6-2 or TRBV6-3 and TRBJ2-7; D is possibly TRBD1 or TRBD2 (5 bases each). V lost 7 bases to trimming and J lost 0 bases, with 16 bases between them. The germline V gene has CDR1 MNHEY and CDR2 SVGEGT. This CDR3 contains 15 residues.

This clonotype occurred many times. This chain joins TRBV7-2 and TRBJ2-1; maybe TRBD2 (6 bases). Trimming removed 0 bases at V and 8 bases at J, with 11 bases between. Per germline, CDR1 SGHTA and CDR2 FQGNSA. The CDR3 is 14 residues long. The CDR3 region has the DNA TGTGCCAGCAGCTTAGCGGCGGGGTCCGATGAGCAGTTCTTC. Translation gives CASSLAAGSDEQFF.

This rearrangement joins TRBV7-2 to TRBJ1-1; D uncertain. The CDR3 loop spans 14 amino acids. V lost 6 bases, J lost 1 base, and 12 bases lay in between. CDR1 is SGHTA, CDR2 FQGNSA, per germline. For the CDR3, the DNA is TGTGCCAGCAGTGAAGCCGCAGCGAACACTGAAGCTTTCTTT. Its translation is CASSEAAANTEAFF.

This clonotype was found many times. The V gene is TRBV28, the J gene TRBJ2-2, with 7 bases aligning to TRBD2. The V segment lost 6 bases and the J segment 4 bases; nucleotides outside the gene matches: 8. Looked up from germline, CDR1 is MDHEN and CDR2 is SYDVKM. This CDR3 contains 15 residues. As DNA, the CDR3 is TGTGCCAGCAGCAAAGCGGGACTGGCCACCGGGGAGCTGTTTTTT. Translation: CASSKAGLATGELFF. The complete variable domain, with remaining parts taken from reference TRBV28 and TRBJ2-2, reads DVKVTQSSRYLVKRTGEKVFLECVQDMDHENMFWYRQDPGLGLRLIYFSYDVKMKEKGDIPEGYSVSREKKERFSLILESASTNQTSMYLCASSKAGLATGELFFGEGSRLTVL.

Many counts were recorded for this clonotype. This rearrangement joins TRBV5-1 to TRBJ2-2; no reliable D call. This CDR3 spans 14 amino acids. V was cut by 5 bases and J by 3 bases, with 11 bases left in between. Per the germline V gene, CDR1 is SGHRS and CDR2 is YFSETQ. CDR3 nucleotide sequence: TGCGCCAGCAGTCCTAGACCTGACACCGGGGAGCTGTTTTTT. Encoded protein: CASSPRPDTGELFF.

At least ten counts were recorded for this clonotype. The V and J genes are TRBV11-2 and TRBJ1-1, with TRBD1 identical over 11 bases. V shed 1 base, J shed 8 bases, and the junction held 3 bases outside the gene matches. Looked up from germline, CDR1 is SGHAT and CDR2 is FQNNGV. CDR3 length: 14 amino acids. The CDR3 sequence is CASSLVGTGGEAFF. CDR3 coding DNA: TGTGCCAGCAGCTTAGTCGGGACAGGGGGGGAAGCTTTCTTT.

The chain links TRBV4-2 to TRBJ1-2; 10 positions agree with TRBD1. CDR1 LGHNA and CDR2 YNFKEQ come from the germline V gene. The V gene end was trimmed by 3 bases and the J gene end by 0 bases; junction bases not matched to a gene: 10. There are 18 residues in the CDR3. CDR3 protein: CASSHRTGQGPTNYGYTF. CDR3 nucleotide sequence: TGTGCCAGCAGCCACCGAACGGGACAGGGGCCTACTAACTATGGCTACACCTTC.

This clonotype has a handful of counts. The gene calls are TRBV5-1 and TRBJ2-2; 7 bases agree with TRBD1. The CDR3 contains 15 residues. V lost 4 bases to trimming and J lost 3 bases; unmatched junction nucleotides: 6. CDR1 and CDR2 (germline): SGHRS, YFSETQ. CDR3: CASSVTGWDTGELFF. The CDR3, as DNA: TGCGCCAGCAGCGTGACAGGGTGGGACACCGGGGAGCTGTTTTTT.

The table lists this clonotype with many counts. The J gene is TRBJ1-4, the V gene TRBV6-1; D ambiguous. CDR1 is MNHNS, CDR2 SASEGT, per germline. CDR3 length: 13 amino acids. Trimming stripped 6 bases from V and 10 bases from J, with 15 bases between. The CDR3 spells CASSVGPLGKLFF. The DNA for the CDR3 is TGTGCCAGCAGCGTCGGGCCCCTAGGAAAACTGTTTTTT.